This T cell receptor (beta chain) is drawn from a study of blood T cells in healthy people across ages. Background on the study: When template switching was applied, about one barcoded beta molecule was captured per two T cells.

This clonotype came up once. Then a second PCR, running roughly 6 to 12 cycles, was carried out with a sample-barcoded 5' primer and a J-beta primer mix. Each sample yielded at least 2.5 million CDR3-containing paired-end reads. One entry per CDR3 protein, called by TCRdb with MiXCR from the 5' RACE reads. The table shows 1.5 million to 1.8 million distinct CDR3 sequences, with around 40% occurring only once. Trimming cost V 1 base and J 0 bases; bases outside gene matches: 5. CDR3 length equals 16 residues. The rearrangement joins TRBV12-3 or TRBV12-4 to TRBJ2-7, with TRBD2 matching over 8 bases. The sequenced sample consisted of blood. The receptor's source is a woman in her late teens or twenties in good health. CDR3 bases: TGTGCCAGCAGTTTAGGAGGGACTAGAAGCTCCTACGAGCAGTACTTC. Its protein is CASSLGGTRSSYEQYF.